The rows below give T cell receptor beta chains drawn from one sample of a study of blood T cell repertoires in COVID-19. TCRdb's table, derived via immunoSEQ multiplex PCR, lists solely in-frame clones and lacks some. Counted here are approximately 250,000 clones, about nine tenths occurring once; the ten biggest clones make up about 4%. The source material was PBMCs or T cells enriched from blood (not recorded which). The receptors were sampled from a woman between 25 and 40 years old with acute COVID-19. The CDR3 runs from the conserved cysteine through the conserved F or W. A D gene is named only where the DNA matches it firmly. Size values are once, few and many counts, or a class for expanded clones, and some rows have none.

abundance | j_gene | d_gene | v_gene | CDR3nt | CDR3aa
NA | TRBJ2-7 | TRBD2 | TRBV27 | TGTGCCAGCAGTAACGTGGGGGGAGGGAACGAGCAGTACTTC | CASSNVGGGNEQYF
NA | TRBJ2-7 | NA | TRBV7-9 | TGTGCCAGCAGCTTAGAAGGGGGCTACGAGCAGTACTTC | CASSLEGGYEQYF
once | TRBJ2-1 | NA | TRBV6-5 | TGTGCCAGCAGTCCTGGACAGCACAATGAGCAGTTCTTC | CASSPGQHNEQFF
NA | TRBJ2-2 | TRBD2 | TRBV2 | TGTGCCAGCAGTGACTCCTTAGCGGGAGGGCCTAGCACCGGGGAGCTGTTTTTT | CASSDSLAGGPSTGELFF
once | TRBJ2-3 | NA | TRBV3-1/TRBV3-2 | TGTGCCAGCAGCCAGTCGTTATCTCGCACAGATACGCAGTATTTT | CASSQSLSRTDTQYF
NA | TRBJ2-1 | TRBD2 | TRBV13 | TGTGCCAGCAGCTTGACTAGCGGGAGTTCAGGTGAGCAGTTCTTC | CASSLTSGSSGEQFF
NA | TRBJ1-5 | TRBD1 | TRBV28 | TGTGCCAGCAGTGCGACAGGGAATCAGCCCCAGCATTTT | CASSATGNQPQHF
NA | TRBJ2-6 | NA | TRBV30 | TGTGCCTGGAGTGCTCTAGACGAGGCCAACGTCCTGACTTTC | CAWSALDEANVLTF
NA | TRBJ2-1 | NA | TRBV27 | TGTGCCAGCAATTGGGTAGGGAGTAAGGATGAGCAGTTCTTC | CASNWVGSKDEQFF
NA | TRBJ2-2 | NA | TRBV5-1 | TGCGCCAGCAGCTCCGAAAACTCCCATGGCGGGGAGCTGTTTTTT | CASSSENSHGGELFF
NA | TRBJ2-7 | TRBD2 | TRBV10-3 | TGTGCCATCAGCCCCCTAGCGGCCGAGCAGTACTTC | CAISPLAAEQYF
NA | TRBJ1-1 | NA | TRBV5-1 | TGCGCCAGCAGACCGGCAGGGTACACTGAAGCTTTCTTT | CASRPAGYTEAFF
once | TRBJ1-6 | TRBD1 | TRBV6-1 | TGTGCCAGCAGTGAAGGGGGACAGGTGGCCTCACCCCTCCACTTT | CASSEGGQVASPLHF
NA | TRBJ2-2 | NA | TRBV5-4 | TGTGCCAGCAGCTTGGCTCAGGGTTTCACCGGGGAGCTGTTTTTT | CASSLAQGFTGELFF
NA | TRBJ1-6 | NA | TRBV7-2 | TGTGCCAGCAGAACCGATACTAGCAGGTCACCCCTCCACTTT | CASRTDTSRSPLHF
NA | TRBJ2-3 | NA | TRBV7-6 | TGTGCCAGCAGCTTAGCATCTCGCGGGGCCTTACGGGATACGCAGTATTTT | CASSLASRGALRDTQYF
NA | TRBJ2-7 | NA | TRBV10-3 | TGTGCCATCAGTGAGTCCGAGGGTAGTTCTTCGGCGCAGTACTTC | CAISESEGSSSAQYF
NA | TRBJ1-5 | NA | TRBV30 | TGTGCCTGGAGTGTAAGAGGGCGGAGAAGCAATCAGCCCCAGCATTTT | CAWSVRGRRSNQPQHF
once | TRBJ2-2 | TRBD1 | TRBV14 | TGTGCCAGCGGAAAGACAGGGACCTCCGGGGAGCTGTTTTTT | CASGKTGTSGELFF
once | TRBJ1-5 | TRBD1 | TRBV10-3 | TGTGCCATCAGTGAGTCAGTGGGACAGGGGGATCAGCCCCAGCATTTT | CAISESVGQGDQPQHF
NA | TRBJ1-4 | NA | TRBV19 | TGTGCCAGTAGTATCGGGGCCTTACGGGAGGCTCATGAAAAACTGTTTTTT | CASSIGALREAHEKLFF
NA | TRBJ1-4 | NA | TRBV4-1 | TGCGCCAGCAGCCAAGGACAGTACCGGGAAAAACTGTTTTTT | CASSQGQYREKLFF